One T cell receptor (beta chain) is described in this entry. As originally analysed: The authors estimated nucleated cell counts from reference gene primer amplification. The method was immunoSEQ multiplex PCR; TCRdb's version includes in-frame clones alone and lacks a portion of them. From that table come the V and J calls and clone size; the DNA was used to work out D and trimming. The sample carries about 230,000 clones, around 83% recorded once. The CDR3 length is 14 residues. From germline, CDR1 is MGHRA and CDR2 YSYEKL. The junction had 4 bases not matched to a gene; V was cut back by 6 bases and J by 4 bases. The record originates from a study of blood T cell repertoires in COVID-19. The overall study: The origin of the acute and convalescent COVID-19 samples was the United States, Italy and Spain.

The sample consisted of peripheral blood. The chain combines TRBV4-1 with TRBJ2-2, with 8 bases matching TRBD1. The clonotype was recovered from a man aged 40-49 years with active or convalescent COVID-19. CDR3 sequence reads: CASRTGESTGELFF. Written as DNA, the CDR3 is TGCGCCAGCAGGACAGGGGAGAGCACCGGGGAGCTGTTTTTT.